This note documents a single T cell receptor (beta chain) sequence. Its cognate antigen is unknown. This record belongs to a study of cytomegalovirus exposure and HLA in healthy donors. Findings and caveats of the study: It was 150 or so TCR beta chains that were listed as cytomegalovirus-associated. Rare sequences made up most TCRs, while some public TCRs were found in many donors.

Primers for the PCR totalled 60 Vbeta and 13 Jbeta. Here immunoSEQ multiplex PCR was the method, and the copy in TCRdb shows in-frame clones only, minus some. Of more than 100,000 clones in the sample, around 77% were seen once. Deletions cut 5 bases from V and 0 bases from J, with 8 bases between. Germline lookup yields CDR1 SGHDT and CDR2 YYEEEE. The CDR3 sequence is 13 residues long. This TCR derives from a woman aged 55-75 years in good health and CMV-seronegative. The specimen sequenced was PBMCs. The chain combines TRBV5-6 with TRBJ1-2; no reliable D call. The CDR3 region is CASSEITNYGYTF. CDR3 DNA sequence: TGTGCCAGCAGTGAGATCACTAACTATGGCTACACCTTC.